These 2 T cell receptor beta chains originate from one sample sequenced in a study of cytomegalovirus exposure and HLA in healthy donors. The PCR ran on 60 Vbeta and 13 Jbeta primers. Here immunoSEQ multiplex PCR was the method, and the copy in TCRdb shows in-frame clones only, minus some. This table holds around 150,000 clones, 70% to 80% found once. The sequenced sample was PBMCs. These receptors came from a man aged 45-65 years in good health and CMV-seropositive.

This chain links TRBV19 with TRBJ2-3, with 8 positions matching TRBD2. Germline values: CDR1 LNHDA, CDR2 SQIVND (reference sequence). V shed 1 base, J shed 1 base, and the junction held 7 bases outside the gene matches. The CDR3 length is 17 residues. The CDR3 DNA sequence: TGTGCCAGTAGTATAGCCCCCCCCGGGAGGGGCACAGATACGCAGTATTTT. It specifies CASSIAPPGRGTDTQYF.

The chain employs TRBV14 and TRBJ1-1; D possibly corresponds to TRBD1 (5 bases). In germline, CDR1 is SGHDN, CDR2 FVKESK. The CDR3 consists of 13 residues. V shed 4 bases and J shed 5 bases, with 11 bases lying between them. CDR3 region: CASSPQGGTEAFF. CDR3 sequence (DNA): TGTGCCAGCAGCCCTCAGGGAGGGACTGAAGCTTTCTTT. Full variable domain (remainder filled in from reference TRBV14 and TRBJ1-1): EAGVTQFPSHSVIEKGQTVTLRCDPISGHDNLYWYRRVMGKEIKFLLHFVKESKQDESGMPNNRFLAERTGGTYSTLKVQPAELEDSGVYFCASSPQGGTEAFFGQGTRLTVV.